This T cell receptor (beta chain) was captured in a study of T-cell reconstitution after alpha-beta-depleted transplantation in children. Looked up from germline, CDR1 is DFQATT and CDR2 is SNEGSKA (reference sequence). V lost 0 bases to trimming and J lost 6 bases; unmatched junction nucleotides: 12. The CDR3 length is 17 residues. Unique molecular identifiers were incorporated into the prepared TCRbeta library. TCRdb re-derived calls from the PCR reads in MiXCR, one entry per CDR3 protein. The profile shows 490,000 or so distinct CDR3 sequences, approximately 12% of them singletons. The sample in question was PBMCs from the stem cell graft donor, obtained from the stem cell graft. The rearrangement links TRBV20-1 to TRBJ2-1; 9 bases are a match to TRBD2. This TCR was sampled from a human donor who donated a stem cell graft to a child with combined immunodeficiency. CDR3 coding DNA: TGCAGTGCTAGAGATCTTACTGGCGGGGGGGCAGGCAATGAGCAGTTCTTC. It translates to CSARDLTGGGAGNEQFF.